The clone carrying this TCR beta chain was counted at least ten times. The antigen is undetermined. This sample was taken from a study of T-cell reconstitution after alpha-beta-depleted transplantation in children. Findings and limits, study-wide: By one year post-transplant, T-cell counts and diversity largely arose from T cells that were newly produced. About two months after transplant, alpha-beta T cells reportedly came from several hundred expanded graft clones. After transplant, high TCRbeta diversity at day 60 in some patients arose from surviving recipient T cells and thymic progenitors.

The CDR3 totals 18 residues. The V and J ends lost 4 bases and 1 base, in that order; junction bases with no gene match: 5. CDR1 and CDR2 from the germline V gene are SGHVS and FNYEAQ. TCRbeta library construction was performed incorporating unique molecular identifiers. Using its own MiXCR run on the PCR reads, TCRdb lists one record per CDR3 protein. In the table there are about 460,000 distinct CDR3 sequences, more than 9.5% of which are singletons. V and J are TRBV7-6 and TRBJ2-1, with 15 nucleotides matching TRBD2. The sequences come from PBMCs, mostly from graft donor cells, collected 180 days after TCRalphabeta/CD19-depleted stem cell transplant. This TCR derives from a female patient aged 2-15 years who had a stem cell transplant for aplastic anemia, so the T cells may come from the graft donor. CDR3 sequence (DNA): TGTGCCAGCAGCTGGGGACTAGCGGGAGGCACATCCTACAATGAGCAGTTCTTC. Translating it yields CASSWGLAGGTSYNEQFF.